This T cell receptor beta chain was recovered during a study of T cell changes during pregnancy in multiple sclerosis. Method: immunoSEQ multiplex PCR; TCRdb's copy keeps in-frame clones and lacks some. The sample consists of approximately 100,000 clones, just over 90% of them appearing once. Trimming pared 3 bases from V and 0 bases from J, leaving 17 bases between. CDR1 is LNHDA, CDR2 SQIVND, per germline (reference sequence). This CDR3 has 17 residues. This TCR derives from a female donor with multiple sclerosis, enrolled in a pregnancy study. V is TRBV19 and J is TRBJ1-1; a possible D gene is TRBD1 (5 bases). This specimen consisted of peripheral blood, obtained after pregnancy. The CDR3 loop reads CASSILGPANMNTEAFF. The CDR3 DNA reads as TGTGCCAGTAGTATTTTGGGGCCAGCTAACATGAACACTGAAGCTTTCTTT.